These 30 T cell receptor beta chains share one sample of origin, sequenced in a study of T cells in localized non-small cell lung cancer. The assay was immunoSEQ multiplex PCR, and TCRdb's table has in-frame clones only and misses some. Here the sample spans tens of thousands of clones, roughly 87% being singletons. The specimen was peripheral blood mononuclear cells, collected before any cancer treatment. The receptor set was obtained from a male donor aged 60 or over with stage II lung adenocarcinoma.

The rearrangement uses TRBV18 and TRBJ2-7, with TRBD2 matching over 7 bases. The CDR3 is 13 amino acids. V shed 5 bases and J 4 bases; nucleotides not matched to a gene: 5. CDR1 is KGHSH and CDR2 is LQKENI in the germline V gene. This chain's CDR3 is CASSGGGRYEQYF. The CDR3 nucleotides read TGTGCCAGCTCAGGGGGAGGGCGGTACGAGCAGTACTTC.

The V call is TRBV2, the J call TRBJ2-3, with 11 bases fitting TRBD2. This CDR3 comprises 16 residues. J lost 5 bases, V lost 1 base, and 5 bases had no gene match. Germline CDR1 SNHLY, CDR2 FYNNEI. The CDR3 sequence is CASSEGLAGGGDTQYF. As DNA, the CDR3 is TGTGCCAGCAGTGAAGGGCTAGCGGGAGGAGGAGATACGCAGTATTTT.

The rearrangement joins TRBV19 to TRBJ2-1; 9 nucleotides agree with TRBD2. The germline V gene has CDR1 LNHDA and CDR2 SQIVND (reference sequence). CDR3 length equals 15 residues. V lost 10 bases, J lost 1 base, and 8 bases stayed unmatched. The CDR3 nucleotides are TGTGCCACCAAACTAGCGGGCAAGTCCTACAATGAGCAGTTCTTC. This encodes CATKLAGKSYNEQFF.

The chain uses TRBV29-1 and TRBJ2-3; 11 positions match TRBD2. From germline, CDR1 is SQVTM and CDR2 ANQGSEA. The V gene end was trimmed by 0 bases and the J gene end by 3 bases; junction bases not matched to a gene: 8. This CDR3 region has 17 residues. CDR3 in amino acids: CSVEDSGRAGWTDTQYF. CDR3 nucleotides: TGCAGCGTTGAAGATAGCGGGAGGGCCGGGTGGACAGATACGCAGTATTTT.

The chain recombines TRBV28 with TRBJ2-7; a weak D match, TRBD1 (6 bases). The CDR3 consists of 13 residues. V was trimmed by 6 bases and J by 2 bases, leaving 11 bases between them. Germline CDR1 is MDHEN and CDR2 is SYDVKM. The CDR3 sequence is CASRETGPYEQYF. The CDR3 nucleotides are TGTGCCAGCAGGGAGACAGGTCCCTACGAGCAGTACTTC.

The chain combines TRBV27 with TRBJ2-7; D not certain. This CDR3 contains 15 residues. Germline assignment: CDR1 MNHEY and CDR2 SMNVEV (reference sequence). The ends were cut back, 7 bases at V and 4 bases at J, with 20 bases in the middle. The CDR3 protein is CASTSIRAEVYEQYF. In DNA, the CDR3 is TGTGCCAGCACTTCTATAAGGGCTGAAGTTTACGAGCAGTACTTC.

The chain links TRBV28 to TRBJ1-3; D gene uncertain. V lost 5 bases to trimming and J lost 4 bases, with 6 bases between them. Germline V gene data show CDR1 as MDHEN and CDR2 as SYDVKM. There are 12 residues in the CDR3. CDR3 protein: CASSPLGNTIYF. Written as DNA, the CDR3 is TGTGCCAGCAGTCCCCTCGGAAACACCATATATTTT.

The chain uses TRBV10-3 and TRBJ2-5; 7 bases map to TRBD1. The V and J ends lost 3 bases and 5 bases, in that order; junction bases with no gene match: 12. Germline V gene sequence: CDR1 ENHRY, CDR2 SYGVKD. This CDR3 is 16 amino acids long. The CDR3 protein is CAISDDSAGGEETQYF. The CDR3 nucleotides are TGTGCCATCAGTGATGACTCCGCAGGGGGAGAGGAGACCCAGTACTTC.

This clone was observed a few times. The rearrangement uses TRBV27 and TRBJ2-5; possible D gene TRBD1, 6 bases. V was cut by 2 bases and J by 2 bases, with 12 bases left in between. The CDR3 consists of 15 residues. Germline-derived CDR1 and CDR2 are MNHEY and SMNVEV (reference sequence). CDR3 in amino acids: CASSLQQGLQETQYF. The DNA for the CDR3 is TGTGCCAGCAGTTTACAGCAGGGGCTGCAAGAGACCCAGTACTTC.

The chain carries TRBV18 and TRBJ1-4; no definite D call. Trimming removed 6 bases at V and 8 bases at J, with 7 bases between. CDR3 length equals 11 residues. The V gene's germline CDR1 is KGHSH and CDR2 LQKENI. In DNA form, the CDR3 reads TGTGCCAGCTCCGTGGGGGAAAAACTGTTTTTT. This encodes CASSVGEKLFF.

The chain has TRBV6-5 and TRBJ2-7; a weak D match, TRBD1 (5 bases). The CDR3 length is 13 residues. Trimming removed 5 bases from V and 2 bases from J, with 10 bases in between. CDR1 is MNHEY and CDR2 is SVGAGI in the germline V gene. CDR3 bases: TGTGCCAGCAGTACTACGACAGCCTACGAGCAGTACTTC. Residues: CASSTTTAYEQYF.

This chain joins TRBV28 and TRBJ2-1; 14 nucleotides align to TRBD2. Unmatched junction bases numbered 21, after V lost 6 bases and J lost 8 bases. Germline V CDR1 and CDR2: MDHEN, SYDVKM. This CDR3 is built from 20 residues. The chain's CDR3 is CASSPHWTRGLAGVSDEQFF. CDR3 DNA sequence: TGTGCCAGCAGCCCTCACTGGACACGGGGACTAGCGGGAGTTTCGGATGAGCAGTTCTTC.

The genes are TRBV6-1 and TRBJ1-1, with D unresolved. The CDR3 covers 15 residues. Germline lookup yields CDR1 MNHNS and CDR2 SASEGT. V lost 3 bases, J lost 1 base, and 12 bases lay in between. This chain's CDR3 is CASSDYGSANTEAFF. The CDR3, as DNA: TGTGCCAGCAGTGATTACGGCAGTGCGAACACTGAAGCTTTCTTT.

The rearrangement joins TRBV27 to TRBJ2-1, with D unclear. CDR1 is MNHEY, CDR2 SMNVEV, per germline (reference sequence). The CDR3 runs to 14 residues. V was clipped by 0 bases and J by 8 bases, with 11 bases between them. The CDR3 nucleotides are TGTGCCAGCAGTTTATCGAGGAGAAGAGATGAGCAGTTCTTC. Amino acid sequence: CASSLSRRRDEQFF.

This chain uses TRBV6-5 with TRBJ2-7; TRBD2 matches 8 bases. V was pared by 5 bases and J by 0 bases, with 3 bases of the junction left unmatched. This CDR3 is 14 amino acids long. Germline V gene sequence: CDR1 MNHEY, CDR2 SVGAGI. CDR3: CASSISGNSYEQYF. The CDR3 DNA sequence: TGTGCCAGCAGTATTAGCGGGAACTCCTACGAGCAGTACTTC.

The gene calls are TRBV2 and TRBJ1-1; D is possibly TRBD1 (5 bases). V was cut by 10 bases and J by 0 bases, with 27 bases left in between. Per the germline V gene, CDR1 is SNHLY and CDR2 is FYNNEI. This CDR3 contains 18 residues. CDR3 DNA: TGTGCCAACCTATCAAGAGTAGGGCAGGGTCTGGTGAACACTGAAGCTTTCTTT. Translation gives CANLSRVGQGLVNTEAFF.

The chain recombines TRBV7-9 with TRBJ1-2; weak D call: TRBD1 (6 bases). Per germline, CDR1 SEHNR and CDR2 FQNEAQ (reference sequence). V gave up 1 base and J gave up 7 bases, with 19 bases separating them. This CDR3 contains 16 residues. The CDR3 loop is CASSLGGGQALVGYTF. CDR3 nucleotide sequence: TGTGCCAGCAGCTTAGGGGGGGGCCAGGCCTTAGTTGGCTACACCTTC.

The chain recombines TRBV9 with TRBJ2-7; a possible D gene is TRBD2 (5 bases). The CDR3 has 13 residues. V lost 0 bases and J lost 1, with 5 bases in between. The germline CDR1 and CDR2 sequences are SGDLS and YYNGEE. The CDR3 DNA sequence: TGTGCCAGCAGCGTAGGGGAGTCCTACGAGCAGTACTTC. It specifies CASSVGESYEQYF.

This chain connects TRBV5-1 to TRBJ1-4, with 7 bases that match TRBD1. Germline trimming cut 4 bases from V and 5 bases from J; bases unmatched to any gene: 5. Germline CDR1 SGHRS, CDR2 YFSETQ. This CDR3 spans 14 amino acids. The CDR3 here is CASSIGTENEKLFF. For the CDR3, the DNA is TGCGCCAGCAGCATCGGGACAGAAAATGAAAAACTGTTTTTT.

V and J are TRBV6-5 and TRBJ2-7; TRBD1 is a possible D gene (6 bases). CDR3 length equals 15 residues. Between the trimmed V and J ends, which lost 2 bases and 3 bases, there was a span of 14 bases. CDR1 and CDR2 from the germline V gene are MNHEY and SVGAGI. Here the CDR3 reads CASSYGTGLIYEQYF. CDR3 nucleotides: TGTGCCAGCAGTTACGGAACAGGGTTGATCTACGAGCAGTACTTC.

This chain connects TRBV13 to TRBJ1-1; TRBD1 aligns across 12 bases. The CDR3 sequence is 15 residues long. V lost 8 bases to trimming and J lost 1 base; unmatched junction nucleotides: 5. Germline loops: CDR1 PRHDT, CDR2 FYEKMQ (reference sequence). The chain's CDR3 is CASGTGGVGNTEAFF. In DNA form, the CDR3 reads TGTGCCAGCGGGACAGGGGGCGTGGGGAACACTGAAGCTTTCTTT. Combining the CDR3 with reference TRBV13 and TRBJ1-1 gives the whole variable domain AAGVIQSPRHLIKEKRETATLKCYPIPRHDTVYWYQQGPGQDPQFLISFYEKMQSDKGSIPDRFSAQQFSDYHSELNMSSLELGDSALYFCASGTGGVGNTEAFFGQGTRLTVV.

This clone was recorded once. The gene calls are TRBV15 and TRBJ2-7; 10 nucleotides align to TRBD2. Trimming removed 0 bases from V and 2 bases from J; junction bases left unmatched: 10. Germline lookup yields CDR1 LNHNV and CDR2 YYDKDF (reference sequence). The CDR3 is 18 amino acids. The CDR3 coding sequence is TGTGCCACCAGCAGAGACAAAAAAAGGACTAGCGGAACCTACGAGCAGTACTTC. It codes for CATSRDKKRTSGTYEQYF.

The genes are TRBV27 and TRBJ2-7, with D possibly matching TRBD2 (7 bases). From germline, CDR1 is MNHEY and CDR2 SMNVEV (reference sequence). The length of the CDR3 is 16 residues. V shed 1 base and J shed 0 bases, with 13 bases lying between them. Written as DNA, the CDR3 is TGTGCCAGCAGTTTATACGGGGGGCCCTCCTCCTACGAGCAGTACTTC. Translated: CASSLYGGPSSYEQYF.

The V and J genes are TRBV10-3 and TRBJ1-2; D possibly corresponds to TRBD1 (5 bases). V shed 3 bases and J shed 4 bases, with 6 bases lying between them. CDR3 size: 12 residues. CDR1 is ENHRY, CDR2 SYGVKD, per germline. The CDR3 here is CAISDRAYGYTF. CDR3 nucleotide sequence: TGTGCCATCAGTGACAGGGCCTATGGCTACACCTTC.

The chain employs TRBV5-4 and TRBJ2-3; 7 bases agree with TRBD1. V gave up 4 bases and J gave up 3 bases; unmatched junction bases: 2. This CDR3 spans 13 amino acids. Germline CDR1 reads SGHNT; CDR2 reads YYREEE (reference sequence). For the CDR3, the DNA is TGTGCCAGCAGCGTACAGGGGACAGATACGCAGTATTTT. Translating it yields CASSVQGTDTQYF.

The chain is built from TRBV27 and TRBJ2-3; D unresolved. CDR1 MNHEY and CDR2 SMNVEV come from the germline V gene (reference sequence). The CDR3 sequence is 12 residues long. V dropped 8 bases and J dropped 6 bases, with 12 bases sitting between them. CDR3 loop: CASSLGRDTQYF. CDR3 bases: TGTGCCAGCTCCCTAGGGCGGGATACGCAGTATTTT.

The V and J genes are TRBV5-4 and TRBJ1-1, with D hard to call. This CDR3 has 14 residues. The germline gives CDR1 SGHNT, CDR2 YYREEE (reference sequence). V was cut by 2 bases and J by 1 base, with 9 bases left in between. The CDR3 is CASSFTSGNTEAFF. CDR3 DNA: TGTGCCAGCAGCTTTACTTCGGGGAACACTGAAGCTTTCTTT.

This rearrangement joins TRBV4-1 to TRBJ2-2, with 9 positions matching TRBD1. The CDR3 has 16 amino acids. Germline values: CDR1 MGHRA, CDR2 YSYEKL. J lost 7 bases, V lost 5 bases, and 11 bases had no gene match. The DNA of the CDR3 is TGCGCCAGCAGCGATCCGGGACAGGGAGTAGACGGGGAGCTGTTTTTT. Its protein is CASSDPGQGVDGELFF.

The rearrangement joins TRBV10-3 to TRBJ1-1, with a weak D call TRBD1 (5 bases). Trimming cost V 6 bases and J 1 base, with 9 bases left between them. The CDR3 loop spans 13 amino acids. The germline CDR1 and CDR2 sequences are ENHRY and SYGVKD. This CDR3 is CAIRAGQNTEAFF. For the CDR3, the DNA is TGTGCCATCAGAGCCGGACAGAACACTGAAGCTTTCTTT.

The chain has TRBV19 and TRBJ1-5; 7 nucleotides match TRBD1. V lost 6 bases and J lost 7; bases outside the gene matches: 6. Looked up from germline, CDR1 is LNHDA and CDR2 is SQIVND (reference sequence). The CDR3 runs 13 residues. The CDR3 DNA is TGTGCCAGTAGCGACAGGGTTCTCCAGCCCCAGCATTTT. This codes for CASSDRVLQPQHF.